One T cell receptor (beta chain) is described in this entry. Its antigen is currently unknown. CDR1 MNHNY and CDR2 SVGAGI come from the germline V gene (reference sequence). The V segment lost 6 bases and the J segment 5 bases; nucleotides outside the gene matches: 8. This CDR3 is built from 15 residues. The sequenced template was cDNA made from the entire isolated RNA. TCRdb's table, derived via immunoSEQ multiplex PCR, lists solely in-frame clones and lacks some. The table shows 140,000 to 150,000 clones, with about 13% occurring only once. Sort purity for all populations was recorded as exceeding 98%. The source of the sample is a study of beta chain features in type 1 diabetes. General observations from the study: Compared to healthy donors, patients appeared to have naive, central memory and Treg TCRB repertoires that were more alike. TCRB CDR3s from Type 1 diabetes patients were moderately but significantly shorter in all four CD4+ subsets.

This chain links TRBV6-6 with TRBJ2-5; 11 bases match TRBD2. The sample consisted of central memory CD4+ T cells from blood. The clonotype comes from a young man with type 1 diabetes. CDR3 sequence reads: CASSPSGGSRETQYF. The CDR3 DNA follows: TGTGCCAGCAGCCCTAGCGGGGGGTCCCGGGAGACCCAGTACTTC.